Listed here are 24 T cell receptor beta chains from one sample, sequenced in a study of T-cell memory formation after mild COVID-19. TCRdb processed the 5' RACE reads anew with MiXCR; each CDR3 protein has one entry. The table lists about 190,000 distinct CDR3 sequences, around 20% of them singletons. Sequenced input: PBMCs or a T cell subset sorted from them (not recorded which). The receptors stem from an adult woman who had mild COVID-19 (a few samples of this study predate the infection). Cell type and time point are not known.

The rearrangement joins TRBV6-2 or TRBV6-3 to TRBJ2-2; 8 bases map to TRBD2. The V segment lost 0 bases and the J segment 5 bases; nucleotides outside the gene matches: 5. The germline gives CDR1 MNHEY, CDR2 SVGEGT. The CDR3 length is 16 residues. The CDR3 nucleotides read TGTGCCAGCAGTTACTCCGGGACTAGATCGACCGGGGAGCTGTTTTTT. Amino acid sequence: CASSYSGTRSTGELFF.

V and J are TRBV12-3 or TRBV12-4 and TRBJ2-3, with a weak D call TRBD2 (6 bases). The CDR3 consists of 15 residues. Trimming removed 5 bases from V and 4 bases from J, with 16 bases in between. The chain's CDR3 is CASSPGRGSPDTQYF. The DNA for the CDR3 is TGTGCCAGCAGTCCCGGTCGGGGGAGTCCAGATACGCAGTATTTT.

CDR3 sequence: CASSQLGRWTFF. The CDR3 nucleotides are TGCGCCAGCAGCCAACTCGGGCGTTGGACTTTCTTT. The V gene is TRBV4-1, the J gene TRBJ1-1; no firm D call. Germline V gene sequence: CDR1 MGHRA, CDR2 YSYEKL. The CDR3 runs to 12 residues. V was clipped by 2 bases and J by 12 bases, with 13 bases between them.

The CDR3, as DNA: TGTGCCAGCAGCTCGTCCCCGGGGCCCCTCCACTTT. Amino acid sequence: CASSSSPGPLHF. The rearrangement uses TRBV9 and TRBJ1-6; D gene uncertain. Germline V gene sequence: CDR1 SGDLS, CDR2 YYNGEE. The CDR3 covers 12 residues. V was cut by 4 bases and J by 13 bases, with 12 bases left in between.

The chain is built from TRBV4-3 and TRBJ2-6, with 7 bases identical to TRBD2. J was trimmed by 0 bases and V by 0 bases; bases with no gene match: 11. Germline lookup yields CDR1 LGHNA and CDR2 YSLEER. The CDR3 is made up of 20 amino acids. The CDR3 region has the DNA TGCGCCAGCAGCCAAGATCCGGCGGGAGAGTACCTCTCTGGGGCCAACGTCCTGACTTTC. Its translation is CASSQDPAGEYLSGANVLTF.

This clonotype has a handful of counts. The genes are TRBV4-3 and TRBJ1-4; no reliable D call. This CDR3 spans 16 amino acids. Trimming stripped 0 bases from V and 7 bases from J, with 15 bases between. Germline assignment: CDR1 LGHNA and CDR2 YSLEER. CDR3: CASSQDLGVLAEKLFF. CDR3 DNA: TGCGCCAGCAGCCAAGATCTCGGGGTTCTAGCTGAAAAACTGTTTTTT.

J is TRBJ2-7 and V is TRBV5-1; the match to TRBD1 covers 9 bases. With 1 base clipped from V and 1 base from J, the junction kept 3 bases outside the gene matches. Germline V gene data show CDR1 as SGHRS and CDR2 as YFSETQ. There are 15 residues in the CDR3. The CDR3: CASSLPDRGSYEQYF. CDR3 bases: TGCGCCAGCAGCTTGCCGGACAGGGGATCCTACGAGCAGTACTTC.

The sample holds a few counts of this clonotype. The CDR3: CASSLGTGVLAGVSYEQYF. In nucleotides, the CDR3 is TGTGCCAGCAGCTTAGGAACAGGAGTACTAGCGGGGGTCTCCTACGAGCAGTACTTC. The chain couples TRBV7-2 to TRBJ2-7, with 11 bases fitting TRBD2. The CDR3 spans 19 residues. Germline assignment: CDR1 SGHTA and CDR2 FQGNSA. V lost 1 base, J lost 0 bases, and 11 bases stayed unmatched.

This clonotype was picked up a small number of times. V is TRBV6-6 and J is TRBJ2-3; D not resolved. This CDR3 is built from 14 residues. The ends were cut back, 0 bases at V and 5 bases at J, with 9 bases in the middle. Germline CDR1 reads MNHNY; CDR2 reads SVGAGI (reference sequence). The CDR3 region is CASSYSISGDTQYF. The DNA of the CDR3 is TGTGCCAGCAGTTACTCAATAAGTGGAGATACGCAGTATTTT.

Note on this clonotype: Compared with germline, one end of the junction differs, possibly owing to a read error. The gene calls are TRBV4-1 and TRBJ1-1; D is perhaps TRBD1 (5 bases). This CDR3 spans 17 amino acids. Germline loops: CDR1 MGHRA, CDR2 YSYEKL. CDR3 bases: TGCGCCAGCAGCCAAGATTGGACACCTGGGCCGTTTACTGGAGCTTTCTTT. Residues: CASSQDWTPGPFTGAFF.

The rearrangement links TRBV4-3 to TRBJ1-1, with a possible D match to TRBD1 (6 bases). Between the trimmed V and J ends, which lost 4 bases and 2 bases, there was a span of 17 bases. CDR1 is LGHNA, CDR2 YSLEER, per germline. The CDR3 length is 16 residues. The CDR3 coding sequence is TGCGCCAGCAGCCTCGGGGGGGGGCTGGGAAACACTGAAGCTTTCTTT. Its translation: CASSLGGGLGNTEAFF.

In its sample, this clonotype was seen a few times. The chain has TRBV20-1 and TRBJ1-1; D may be TRBD1 (5 bases). In germline, CDR1 is DFQATT, CDR2 SNEGSKA (reference sequence). There are 15 residues in the CDR3. V was pared by 1 base and J by 0 bases, with 12 bases between. CDR3 residues: CSARAQGRLNTEAFF. CDR3 DNA: TGCAGTGCTAGAGCTCAGGGACGGCTGAACACTGAAGCTTTCTTT.

V and J are TRBV15 and TRBJ1-2; D remains ambiguous. The germline gives CDR1 LNHNV, CDR2 YYDKDF (reference sequence). This CDR3 has 14 residues. V shed 0 bases and J shed 5 bases, with 10 bases lying between them. The CDR3: CATSRDSRGYGYTF. The CDR3, as DNA: TGTGCCACCAGCAGAGATAGTCGGGGTTATGGCTACACCTTC.

This clonotype was observed a few times. This chain uses TRBV5-1 with TRBJ2-7, with 7 bases lining up with TRBD1. Germline-derived CDR1 and CDR2 are SGHRS and YFSETQ. This CDR3 spans 15 amino acids. V was pared by 2 bases and J by 1 base, with 6 bases of the junction left unmatched. This CDR3 is CASSFAAGGSYEQYF. The CDR3 region has the DNA TGCGCCAGCAGCTTCGCGGCAGGGGGTTCCTACGAGCAGTACTTC.

The rearrangement joins TRBV6-6 to TRBJ2-7; no definite D call. Trimming left V 0 bases short and J 2 bases short, with 5 bases between. CDR1 is MNHNY, CDR2 SVGAGI, per germline (reference sequence). This CDR3 has 13 amino acids. CDR3 amino acids: CASSYSKAYEQYF. DNA of the CDR3: TGTGCCAGCAGTTACTCGAAAGCCTACGAGCAGTACTTC.

This sequence joins TRBV20-1 and TRBJ1-4, with 7 bases lining up with TRBD1. The CDR3 is made up of 15 amino acids. CDR1 and CDR2 (germline): DFQATT, SNEGSKA (reference sequence). The V and J ends lost 5 bases and 5 bases, in that order; junction bases with no gene match: 11. CDR3 sequence reads: CSALVRTGLNEKLFF. CDR3 nucleotide sequence: TGCAGTGCTCTCGTCCGGACAGGCTTGAATGAAAAACTGTTTTTT.

The V and J genes are TRBV7-2 and TRBJ1-1, with D perhaps TRBD1 (5 bases). The V gene lost 6 bases and the J gene lost 0 bases, with 17 bases spanning the gap. The CDR3 loop spans 16 amino acids. Germline V gene sequence: CDR1 SGHTA, CDR2 FQGNSA. CDR3: CASRSVQRGLNTEAFF. The CDR3 DNA reads as TGTGCCAGCAGATCTGTCCAGAGGGGACTGAACACTGAAGCTTTCTTT.

This clonotype was recorded at least ten times. The chain carries TRBV10-3 and TRBJ1-2; D is ambiguous. This CDR3 is 15 amino acids long. Between the trimmed V and J ends, which lost 6 bases and 0 bases, there was a span of 14 bases. Germline V gene sequence: CDR1 ENHRY, CDR2 SYGVKD. The CDR3 loop is CAISGGLDANYGYTF. DNA for the CDR3: TGTGCCATCAGCGGTGGACTGGATGCTAACTATGGCTACACCTTC.

This clonotype was recorded at least ten times. V is TRBV7-2 and J is TRBJ2-1, with unresolved D. This CDR3 is built from 14 residues. Germline-derived CDR1 and CDR2 are SGHTA and FQGNSA. V was pared by 3 bases and J by 2 bases, with 8 bases between. For the CDR3, the DNA is TGTGCCAGCAGCTTCAGGCAGACCTACAATGAGCAGTTCTTC. Translated: CASSFRQTYNEQFF.

In its sample, this clonotype was seen a few times. The chain links TRBV18 to TRBJ2-1; 7 nucleotides line up with TRBD1. The length of the CDR3 is 18 residues. Per the germline V gene, CDR1 is KGHSH and CDR2 is LQKENI. Unmatched junction bases numbered 12, after V lost 3 bases and J lost 1 base. CDR3 residues: CASSPIITGVSSYNEQFF. CDR3 nucleotide sequence: TGTGCCAGCTCACCCATCATCACAGGGGTATCTTCCTACAATGAGCAGTTCTTC. Supplemented by reference TRBV18 and TRBJ2-1, the full variable domain reads NAGVMQNPRHLVRRRGQEARLRCSPMKGHSHVYWYRQLPEEGLKFMVYLQKENIIDESGMPKERFSAEFPKEGPSILRIQQVVRGDSAAYFCASSPIITGVSSYNEQFFGPGTRLTVL.

This clonotype was observed a handful of times. The chain carries TRBV20-1 and TRBJ1-6; 9 bases match TRBD1. In germline, CDR1 is DFQATT, CDR2 SNEGSKA (reference sequence). This CDR3 has 13 amino acids. Trimming cost V 5 bases and J 9 bases; bases outside gene matches: 5. CDR3 amino acids: CSAGQGRSSPLHF. CDR3 DNA: TGCAGTGCTGGACAGGGGAGGTCTTCACCCCTCCACTTT.

The rearrangement joins TRBV7-9 to TRBJ1-6, with TRBD1 identical over 9 bases. The CDR3 length is 14 residues. The ends lost 9 bases at V and 7 bases at J; junction bases unmatched: 7. CDR1 is SEHNR and CDR2 is FQNEAQ in the germline V gene (reference sequence). CDR3 nucleotide sequence: TGTGCCAGTAGGTACAGGGGGCGGAATTCACCCCTCCACTTT. Protein: CASRYRGRNSPLHF.

This clonotype was detected ten times or more. This sequence joins TRBV6-1 and TRBJ1-1, with D possibly matching TRBD1 (6 bases). There are 14 residues in the CDR3. The V gene lost 6 bases and the J gene lost 4 bases, with 15 bases spanning the gap. Germline values: CDR1 MNHNS, CDR2 SASEGT. CDR3 nucleotide sequence: TGTGCCAGCAGGAGAACAGGGAGTGCCACTGAAGCTTTCTTT. This codes for CASRRTGSATEAFF.

This clonotype was picked up many times. The rearrangement uses TRBV7-6 and TRBJ2-7, with 7 bases matching TRBD2. Germline values: CDR1 SGHVS, CDR2 FNYEAQ. This CDR3 contains 16 residues. The V segment lost 7 bases and the J segment 4 bases; nucleotides outside the gene matches: 16. Here the CDR3 DNA reads TGTGCCAGCAAGCGGGAACCGATTGAAGGGGCTTACGAGCAGTACTTC. Translation gives CASKREPIEGAYEQYF. Full variable domain (missing parts from reference TRBV7-6 and TRBJ2-7): GAGVSQSPRYKVTKRGQDVALRCDPISGHVSLYWYRQALGQGPEFLTYFNYEAQQDKSGLPNDRFSAERPEGSISTLTIQRTEQRDSAMYRCASKREPIEGAYEQYFGPGTRLTVT.